The 11 T cell receptor beta chains below all came from one sample that was sequenced in a study of cytomegalovirus exposure and HLA in healthy donors. The PCR ran on 60 Vbeta and 13 Jbeta primers. The data were produced by immunoSEQ multiplex PCR, yet TCRdb's version contains in-frame clones alone and is incomplete. The sample includes roughly 150,000 clones, roughly 84% of them seen just once. The specimen was PBMCs. Source of these receptors: a man in his thirties or forties in good health and CMV-seropositive.

The V gene is TRBV10-2, the J gene TRBJ1-2, with 9 bases aligning to TRBD1. The ends lost 3 bases at V and 7 bases at J; junction bases unmatched: 9. CDR1 is WSHSY, CDR2 SAAADI, per germline. The CDR3 has 15 amino acids. The CDR3 protein is CASSDSPGTGIGYTF. DNA for the CDR3: TGCGCCAGCAGTGACTCCCCCGGGACAGGGATTGGCTACACCTTC.

The rearrangement joins TRBV6-5 to TRBJ2-5; D not certain. V was clipped by 9 bases and J by 6 bases, with 23 bases between them. CDR3 size: 15 residues. From germline, CDR1 is MNHEY and CDR2 SVGAGI. CDR3 DNA sequence: TGTGCCAGTAGACCAGATATGAACCTGGGCAAGACCCAGTACTTC. It codes for CASRPDMNLGKTQYF.

This clone was counted only a few times. The V gene is TRBV6-6, the J gene TRBJ2-3; TRBD2 agrees at 9 bases. V lost 5 bases and J lost 1; bases outside the gene matches: 4. This CDR3 has 15 amino acids. The germline V gene encodes CDR1 MNHNY and CDR2 SVGAGI (reference sequence). The CDR3 bases are TGTGCCAGCAGTCTCTCTAGCGGGGGCACAGATACGCAGTATTTT. It encodes CASSLSSGGTDTQYF.

V gene TRBV28 combines with J gene TRBJ1-5, with 8 bases lining up with TRBD1. The CDR3 totals 18 residues. J gave up 3 bases and V 4 bases, and 14 bases lay outside the gene matches. The germline gives CDR1 MDHEN, CDR2 SYDVKM. For the CDR3, the DNA is TGTGCCAGCAGTTCGTCCCGGGACAGGCCCTTCACCAATCAGCCCCAGCATTTT. This encodes CASSSSRDRPFTNQPQHF.

The V call is TRBV5-1, the J call TRBJ2-3; D uncertain. This CDR3 region has 13 residues. The V and J ends lost 7 bases and 2 bases respectively, with 11 bases between them. From germline, CDR1 is SGHRS and CDR2 YFSETQ. CDR3 sequence reads: CASQVQDTDTQYF. Here the CDR3 DNA reads TGCGCCAGCCAGGTTCAGGACACAGATACGCAGTATTTT.

This clone came up once. The rearrangement joins TRBV6-1 to TRBJ1-2; D remains unclear. The V and J ends lost 8 bases and 5 bases respectively, with 9 bases between them. Germline V lookup: CDR1 MNHNS, CDR2 SASEGT. The length of the CDR3 is 11 residues. CDR3 DNA sequence: TGTGCCAGCGTCACAGTATATGGCTACACCTTC. Encoded protein: CASVTVYGYTF.

Here the CDR3 reads CASSFPGTKNIQYF. As DNA, the CDR3 is TGTGCCAGCAGCTTCCCGGGGACCAAAAACATTCAGTACTTC. The rearrangement joins TRBV11-3 to TRBJ2-4; D might be TRBD2 (5 bases). This CDR3 is built from 14 residues. The V gene's germline CDR1 is SGHNT and CDR2 YENEEA. V was clipped by 3 bases and J by 2 bases, with 8 bases between them.

The chain has TRBV5-1 and TRBJ1-1; the D gene is possibly TRBD1 (5 bases). Germline V lookup: CDR1 SGHRS, CDR2 YFSETQ. Deletions cut 4 bases from V and 4 bases from J, with 17 bases between. CDR3 size: 15 residues. The CDR3 is CASSPPRGSPTEAFF. DNA for the CDR3: TGCGCCAGCAGCCCCCCGCGGGGGTCCCCCACTGAAGCTTTCTTT.

The V gene is TRBV4-1, the J gene TRBJ2-2; D is unclear. Germline CDR1 MGHRA, CDR2 YSYEKL. This CDR3 is 15 amino acids long. The V end was cut by 2 bases, the J end by 5 bases, with 12 bases between. The CDR3 coding sequence is TGCGCCAGCAGCCAACATCGAGGTGCAACCGGGGAGCTGTTTTTT. This gives the protein CASSQHRGATGELFF.

J is TRBJ2-2 and V is TRBV15; 8 positions agree with TRBD2. The CDR3 runs 13 residues. J was trimmed by 5 bases and V by 9 bases; bases with no gene match: 5. CDR1 and CDR2 (germline): LNHNV, YYDKDF (reference sequence). In DNA, the CDR3 is TGTGCCACTCGGGAGGGCCGAACCGGGGAGCTGTTTTTT. Amino acid sequence: CATREGRTGELFF. Together with reference TRBV15 and TRBJ2-2, the CDR3 gives the full variable domain: DAMVIQNPRYQVTQFGKPVTLSCSQTLNHNVMYWYQQKSSQAPKLLFHYYDKDFNNEADTPDNFQSRRPNTSFCFLDIRSPGLGDTAMYLCATREGRTGELFFGEGSRLTVL.

V gene TRBV7-2 combines with J gene TRBJ2-1, with D perhaps matching TRBD1 (6 bases). This CDR3 is built from 14 residues. V lost 2 bases to trimming and J lost 9 bases, with 14 bases between them. CDR1 SGHTA and CDR2 FQGNSA come from the germline V gene. CDR3 in DNA: TGTGCCAGCAGCTTATTGGCAGGGGCTAGTGAGCAGTTCTTC. Translating gives CASSLLAGASEQFF.